Reported below is one TCR beta chain. The junction and the germline gene differ at one end; a read error may be behind it. The data stem from a study of cytomegalovirus exposure and HLA in healthy donors. Only in-frame clones appear in the TCRdb table, and some are missing; sequencing was by immunoSEQ multiplex PCR. The sample includes about 140,000 clones, roughly nine tenths of them seen just once. The clonotype comes from a man between 18 and 35 years old in good health and CMV-seronegative. The sequencing sample was made of PBMCs.

The CDR3 region is CASTLFNGLNTDTQYF. Written as DNA, the CDR3 is TGTGCCAGCACCTTGTTCAACGGACTTAACACAGATACGCAGTATTTT. V and J are TRBV5-5 and TRBJ2-3, with a tentative D call TRBD2 (5 bases). Germline loops: CDR1 SGHKS, CDR2 YYEKEE (reference sequence). This CDR3 comprises 16 residues.